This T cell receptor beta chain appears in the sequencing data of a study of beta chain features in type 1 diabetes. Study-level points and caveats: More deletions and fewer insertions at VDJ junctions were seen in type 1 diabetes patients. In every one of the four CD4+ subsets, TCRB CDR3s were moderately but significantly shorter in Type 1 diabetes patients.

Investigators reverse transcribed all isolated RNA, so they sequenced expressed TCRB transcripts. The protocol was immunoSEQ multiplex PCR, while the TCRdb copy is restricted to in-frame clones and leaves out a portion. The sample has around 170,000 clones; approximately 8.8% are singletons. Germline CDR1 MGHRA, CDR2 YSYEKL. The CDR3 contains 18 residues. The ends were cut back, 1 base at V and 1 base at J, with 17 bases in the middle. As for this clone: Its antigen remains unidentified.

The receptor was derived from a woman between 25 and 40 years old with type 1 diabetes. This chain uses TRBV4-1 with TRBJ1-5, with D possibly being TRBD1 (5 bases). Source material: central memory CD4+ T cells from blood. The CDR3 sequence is CASSQAVGQGKSNQPQHF. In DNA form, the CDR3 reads TGCGCCAGCAGCCAAGCTGTGGGGCAGGGAAAAAGCAATCAGCCCCAGCATTTT.